The clone carrying this T cell receptor beta chain was seen just once. The data stem from a study of T cell changes during pregnancy in multiple sclerosis. The CDR3 consists of 13 residues. V gave up 5 bases and J gave up 11 bases; unmatched junction bases: 5. Germline values: CDR1 LNHDA, CDR2 SQIVND (reference sequence). Only in-frame clones appear in the TCRdb table, and some are missing; sequencing was by immunoSEQ multiplex PCR. The sample holds some 42,000 clones; more than 85% are singletons and the top ten take around 0.64%. The rearrangement joins TRBV19 to TRBJ1-5; 11 positions agree with TRBD1. This receptor was taken from a female donor with multiple sclerosis, enrolled in a pregnancy study. The starting material was CD4+ T cells from peripheral blood mononuclear cells, obtained in the third trimester of pregnancy. In nucleotides, the CDR3 is TGTGCCAGTAGTGGGGACAGGGGGAAAACCCAGCATTTT. The encoded protein is CASSGDRGKTQHF.